This passage covers 28 T cell receptor beta chains from one sample sequenced in a study of cytomegalovirus exposure and HLA in healthy donors. Primers: 60 Vbeta forward and 13 Jbeta reverse. Some clones are missing from TCRdb's copy, which holds only in-frame ones; the method was immunoSEQ multiplex PCR. The sample has roughly 180,000 clones; more than 65% are singletons. The sequencing sample was made of PBMCs. The receptors were gathered from a man aged 25-40 years in good health and CMV-seronegative.

The chain uses TRBV30 and TRBJ1-5; TRBD1 aligns across 7 bases. Per the germline V gene, CDR1 is GTSNPN and CDR2 is SVGIG (reference sequence). The trim removed 2 bases at V and 5 bases at J, leaving 6 bases unmatched. The CDR3 contains 14 residues. The CDR3 is CAWSSRQGDQPQHF. As DNA, the CDR3 is TGTGCCTGGAGTTCCCGACAGGGCGATCAGCCCCAGCATTTT.

This sequence joins TRBV5-4 and TRBJ2-5, with D unclear. Trimming pared 5 bases from V and 3 bases from J, leaving 11 bases between. Germline lookup yields CDR1 SGHNT and CDR2 YYREEE (reference sequence). There are 13 residues in the CDR3. The CDR3, as DNA: TGTGCCAGCAGATCGGTCCTGGAAGAGACCCAGTACTTC. The encoded protein is CASRSVLEETQYF.

The chain links TRBV15 to TRBJ2-7, with D possibly matching TRBD1 (6 bases). V was clipped by 0 bases and J by 3 bases, with 15 bases between them. The CDR3 contains 16 residues. Germline-derived CDR1 and CDR2 are LNHNV and YYDKDF (reference sequence). CDR3 nucleotide sequence: TGTGCCACCAGCAGAGATAAGACGGGACAAAACTACGAGCAGTACTTC. Translation gives CATSRDKTGQNYEQYF.

The chain employs TRBV5-6 and TRBJ2-7; 7 nucleotides align to TRBD1. The CDR3 has 14 residues. CDR1 is SGHDT and CDR2 is YYEEEE in the germline V gene. V shed 0 bases and J 5 bases; nucleotides not matched to a gene: 5. The CDR3 coding sequence is TGTGCCAGCAGCTTGGCCGACAGGGTGGACGAGCAGTACTTC. Its translation is CASSLADRVDEQYF.

With regard to this clone: This specimen includes other DNA sequences encoding the same CDR3. The gene calls are TRBV7-2 and TRBJ2-5, with 8 bases aligning to TRBD2. CDR3 size: 16 residues. After removal of 3 bases from V and 2 bases from J, the junction contained 8 bases not matched to a gene. CDR1 is SGHTA, CDR2 FQGNSA, per germline. This CDR3 is CASSLRGAGGQETQYF. CDR3 DNA: TGTGCCAGCAGCTTGAGGGGTGCGGGGGGTCAAGAGACCCAGTACTTC.

The chain couples TRBV7-2 to TRBJ2-4; maybe TRBD2 (7 bases). V lost 5 bases to trimming and J lost 9 bases, with 17 bases between them. The CDR3 runs 14 residues. Looked up from germline, CDR1 is SGHTA and CDR2 is FQGNSA. CDR3 nucleotide sequence: TGTGCCAGCAGCCTGGCCGGGGGGCCTAGCATTCAGTACTTC. This sequence encodes CASSLAGGPSIQYF.

This clone occurred a few times. V gene TRBV27 combines with J gene TRBJ1-1; D uncertain. From germline, CDR1 is MNHEY and CDR2 SMNVEV (reference sequence). The CDR3 spans 14 residues. The germline V and J ends were trimmed by 5 bases and 1 base, with 11 bases remaining between them. CDR3 DNA: TGTGCCAGCAGTCCCGGGGAGTCGAACACTGAAGCTTTCTTT. This encodes CASSPGESNTEAFF.

This clone appeared once. The chain couples TRBV7-9 to TRBJ1-5; unclear D gene. Trimming pared 1 base from V and 11 bases from J, leaving 12 bases between. Looked up from germline, CDR1 is SEHNR and CDR2 is FQNEAQ (reference sequence). The CDR3 sequence is 13 residues long. The CDR3 DNA sequence: TGTGCCAGCAGCTTAGATCCGGGAGGGACCCAGCATTTT. Its protein product is CASSLDPGGTQHF.

This clone was seen only once. V and J are TRBV9 and TRBJ2-5, with 7 positions matching TRBD2. The trim removed 0 bases at V and 4 bases at J, leaving 6 bases unmatched. The germline V gene encodes CDR1 SGDLS and CDR2 YYNGEE. The CDR3 consists of 15 residues. CDR3 nucleotides: TGTGCCAGCAGCGTAGATGGGGGGGTACGAGAGACCCAGTACTTC. Residues: CASSVDGGVRETQYF.

Turning to this clone: An end of the junction differs from the germline gene, which may be a read error. This rearrangement joins TRBV7-9 to TRBJ1-2; D uncertain. Germline CDR1 and CDR2: SEHNR and FQNEAQ (reference sequence). The CDR3 consists of 13 residues. The CDR3 loop is CSSSVNTNYGYTF. The CDR3 region has the DNA TGTTCCAGCAGCGTAAATACTAACTATGGCTACACCTTC.

The chain employs TRBV5-1 and TRBJ1-5; maybe TRBD1 (6 bases). V was pared by 3 bases and J by 2 bases, with 15 bases between. The CDR3 has 16 residues. Looked up from germline, CDR1 is SGHRS and CDR2 is YFSETQ. CDR3 bases: TGCGCCAGCAGCTCATACCGGGACACAGGCAATCAGCCCCAGCATTTT. Its protein is CASSSYRDTGNQPQHF.

This clone was detected only a few times. The rearrangement links TRBV29-1 to TRBJ2-5, with 12 positions matching TRBD2. V shed 2 bases, J shed 3 bases, and the junction held 4 bases outside the gene matches. CDR3 length equals 15 residues. In germline, CDR1 is SQVTM, CDR2 ANQGSEA. CDR3 sequence: CSVERLAGVKETQYF. The CDR3 nucleotides are TGCAGCGTTGAAAGACTAGCGGGGGTAAAAGAGACCCAGTACTTC.

V usage is TRBV2 and J usage is TRBJ1-2; TRBD1 matches 7 bases. The V segment lost 6 bases and the J segment 2 bases; nucleotides outside the gene matches: 6. The CDR3 is 14 amino acids. CDR1 is SNHLY, CDR2 FYNNEI, per germline. The CDR3 region is CASSPRDSNYGYTF. The CDR3 DNA reads TGTGCCAGCAGCCCCCGGGACAGCAACTATGGCTACACCTTC.

V is TRBV19 and J is TRBJ2-7, with a weak D call TRBD2 (6 bases). The CDR3 is 15 amino acids. Germline CDR1 is LNHDA and CDR2 is SQIVND (reference sequence). V was trimmed by 1 base and J by 2 bases, leaving 12 bases between them. The CDR3: CASSIVPGRTYEQYF. The DNA of the CDR3 is TGTGCCAGTAGTATAGTTCCAGGGAGGACCTACGAGCAGTACTTC.

This clone was counted between two and nine times. V and J are TRBV7-2 and TRBJ2-1; 8 bases match TRBD1. The CDR3 is 13 amino acids. The junction had 3 bases not matched to a gene; V was cut back by 5 bases and J by 6 bases. CDR1 is SGHTA and CDR2 is FQGNSA in the germline V gene. The CDR3 region is CASSEDRVNEQFF. CDR3 bases: TGTGCCAGCAGCGAGGACAGGGTCAATGAGCAGTTCTTC.

In this sample, this clone turned up once. The chain recombines TRBV18 with TRBJ1-5, with 7 nucleotides matching TRBD1. The CDR3 length is 14 residues. J gave up 4 bases and V 3 bases, and 3 bases lay outside the gene matches. CDR1 and CDR2 from the germline V gene are KGHSH and LQKENI. CDR3 in DNA: TGTGCCAGCTCACCGGGACAGCTAAATCAGCCCCAGCATTTT. Translation: CASSPGQLNQPQHF.

The J gene is TRBJ1-4, the V gene TRBV30; D remains unclear. Germline-derived CDR1 and CDR2 are GTSNPN and SVGIG (reference sequence). Trimming cost V 0 bases and J 6 bases, with 17 bases left between them. The CDR3 is made up of 16 amino acids. The CDR3 sequence: CAWSVLRTSSYEKLFF. CDR3 nucleotides: TGTGCCTGGAGTGTACTGCGAACATCTAGTTATGAAAAACTGTTTTTT.

This chain connects TRBV7-6 to TRBJ2-1; 7 nucleotides match TRBD2. Looked up from germline, CDR1 is SGHVS and CDR2 is FNYEAQ. J lost 8 bases, V lost 5 bases, and 15 bases had no gene match. This CDR3 contains 16 residues. In DNA, the CDR3 is TGTGCCAGCAGCCCCCGGGGAGCGGGGTCGTTTGATGAGCAGTTCTTC. This translates into CASSPRGAGSFDEQFF.

The chain carries TRBV10-3 and TRBJ2-7; D uncertain. The CDR3 loop spans 16 amino acids. Germline CDR1 ENHRY, CDR2 SYGVKD. V lost 0 bases and J lost 4, with 16 bases in between. Here the CDR3 DNA reads TGTGCCATCAGTGAGTCTTCAGGAACTTTAAATTACGAGCAGTACTTC. Protein: CAISESSGTLNYEQYF.

This chain joins TRBV7-3 and TRBJ1-2; 12 bases align to TRBD1. The CDR3 contains 15 residues. V gave up 7 bases and J gave up 3 bases; unmatched junction bases: 6. Germline V gene data show CDR1 as SGHTA and CDR2 as FQGTGA. CDR3 protein: CASTTGTGGDYGYTF. In nucleotides, the CDR3 is TGTGCCAGCACAACCGGGACAGGGGGCGACTATGGCTACACCTTC. The entire variable domain, with the rest obtained from reference TRBV7-3 and TRBJ1-2, is as follows: GAGVSQTPSNKVTEKGKYVELRCDPISGHTALYWYRQSLGQGPEFLIYFQGTGAADDSGLPNDRFFAVRPEGSVSTLKIQRTERGDSAVYLCASTTGTGGDYGYTFGSGTRLTVV.

The DNA for the CDR3 is TGTGCCATCAGTGGGGCAGGGGTGAACACTGAAGCTTTCTTT. Its protein product is CAISGAGVNTEAFF. The chain carries TRBV10-3 and TRBJ1-1; tentatively, D is TRBD1 (6 bases). V lost 4 bases to trimming and J lost 0 bases, with 9 bases between them. Germline V gene data show CDR1 as ENHRY and CDR2 as SYGVKD. The CDR3 consists of 14 residues.

The rearrangement joins TRBV28 to TRBJ1-3, with TRBD1 as a possible D gene (5 bases). The CDR3 runs to 16 residues. The ends were cut back, 5 bases at V and 0 bases at J, with 14 bases in the middle. CDR1 is MDHEN, CDR2 SYDVKM, per germline. The CDR3 reads CASSLGAGPSGNTIYF. CDR3 nucleotide sequence: TGTGCCAGCAGTCTAGGGGCGGGACCCTCTGGAAACACCATATATTTT.

This clone was detected once. The V gene is TRBV4-1, the J gene TRBJ1-5, with D possibly being TRBD1 (5 bases). Deletions cut 1 base from V and 3 bases from J, with 10 bases between. This CDR3 is built from 15 residues. In germline, CDR1 is MGHRA, CDR2 YSYEKL. CDR3 in DNA: TGCGCCAGCAGCCAAGTCGACAGAGACAATCAGCCCCAGCATTTT. Protein sequence: CASSQVDRDNQPQHF.

About this clone itself: A read error may produce the germline difference seen at one junction end. The rearrangement links TRBV7-8 to TRBJ2-2, with a tentative D call TRBD1 (6 bases). Per germline, CDR1 SGHVS and CDR2 FQNEAQ. This CDR3 region has 15 residues. The CDR3 DNA sequence: TGTGCCAGCAGCCTAGCAAGGACAGTTACCGGGGAGCTGTTTTTT. This translates into CASSLARTVTGELFF.

This rearrangement joins TRBV9 to TRBJ2-6; 8 bases align to TRBD1. The germline V gene has CDR1 SGDLS and CDR2 YYNGEE. The V gene end was trimmed by 0 bases and the J gene end by 1 base; junction bases not matched to a gene: 3. The CDR3 has 17 amino acids. CDR3: CASSVEQGASGANVLTF. The CDR3 DNA sequence: TGTGCCAGCAGCGTAGAGCAGGGGGCATCTGGGGCCAACGTCCTGACTTTC.

The chain links TRBV7-3 to TRBJ2-5, with 7 nucleotides matching TRBD2. The V and J ends lost 0 bases and 0 bases, in that order; junction bases with no gene match: 1. CDR3 size: 15 residues. CDR1 and CDR2 from the germline V gene are SGHTA and FQGTGA. CDR3 in DNA: TGTGCCAGCAGCTTAACGGGGGGGTACCAAGAGACCCAGTACTTC. Translation: CASSLTGGYQETQYF.

This clone has just one count. The chain has TRBV20-1 and TRBJ1-1; D is uncertain. The CDR3 totals 11 residues. Trimming stripped 5 bases from V and 0 bases from J, with 4 bases between. Germline values: CDR1 DFQATT, CDR2 SNEGSKA (reference sequence). The CDR3 region is CSAPMNTEAFF. In DNA form, the CDR3 reads TGCAGTGCTCCTATGAACACTGAAGCTTTCTTT.

Points on this clone: Different DNA sequences within this sample yield the same CDR3. The chain couples TRBV7-9 to TRBJ1-2; 7 positions match TRBD1. The CDR3 extends over 14 amino acids. With 3 bases clipped from V and 2 bases from J, the junction kept 3 bases outside the gene matches. CDR1 SEHNR and CDR2 FQNEAQ come from the germline V gene (reference sequence). The CDR3 DNA is TGTGCCAGCAGCTTGGGGGACAGAAACTATGGCTACACCTTC. Residues: CASSLGDRNYGYTF.